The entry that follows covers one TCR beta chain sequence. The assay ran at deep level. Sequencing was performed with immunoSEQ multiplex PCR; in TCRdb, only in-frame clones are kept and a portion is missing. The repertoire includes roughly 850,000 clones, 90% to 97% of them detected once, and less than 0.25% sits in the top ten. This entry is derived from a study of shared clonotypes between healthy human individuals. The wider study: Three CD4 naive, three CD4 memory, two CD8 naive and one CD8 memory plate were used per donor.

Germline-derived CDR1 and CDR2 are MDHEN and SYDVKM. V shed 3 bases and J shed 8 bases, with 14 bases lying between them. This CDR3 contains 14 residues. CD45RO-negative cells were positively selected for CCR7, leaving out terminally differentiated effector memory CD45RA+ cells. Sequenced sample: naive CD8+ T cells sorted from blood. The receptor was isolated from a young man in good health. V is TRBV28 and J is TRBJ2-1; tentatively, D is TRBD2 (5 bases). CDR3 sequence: CASSFITSGHEQFF. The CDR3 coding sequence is TGTGCCAGCAGTTTTATCACCAGCGGCCATGAGCAGTTCTTC. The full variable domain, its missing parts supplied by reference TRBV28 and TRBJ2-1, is DVKVTQSSRYLVKRTGEKVFLECVQDMDHENMFWYRQDPGLGLRLIYFSYDVKMKEKGDIPEGYSVSREKKERFSLILESASTNQTSMYLCASSFITSGHEQFFGPGTRLTVL.